A selection of T cell receptor beta chains follows, all from one sample in a study of cytomegalovirus exposure and HLA in healthy donors. Method: immunoSEQ multiplex PCR; TCRdb's copy keeps in-frame clones and lacks some. The profile covers around 130,000 clones, with 60% to 80% appearing a single time and around 2.5% taken by the ten largest. Sequencing used PBMCs. These receptors were taken from a woman aged 60-75 years in good health and CMV-seropositive. The CDR3 runs from the conserved cysteine through the conserved F or W. Fields, in order: V gene, D gene, J gene, clone size, CDR3 protein, CDR3 DNA. The D gene is left open where the match is weak. A row's size may be missing; if present it is once, few, many or a size class.

v_call: TRBV5-1
d_call: NA
j_call: TRBJ1-6
clone_size: NA
cdr3_aa: CASSLQGENNSPLHF
cdr3_nt: TGCGCCAGCAGCTTGCAGGGTGAGAATAATTCACCCCTCCACTTT

v_call: TRBV4-2
d_call: NA
j_call: TRBJ2-6
clone_size: NA
cdr3_aa: CASSQEAGFTGANVLTF
cdr3_nt: TGTGCCAGCAGCCAAGAGGCGGGGTTTACTGGGGCCAACGTCCTGACTTTC

v_call: TRBV6-5
d_call: NA
j_call: TRBJ1-1
clone_size: few
cdr3_aa: CASSYLQGTEAFF
cdr3_nt: TGTGCCAGCAGTTACCTGCAGGGCACTGAAGCTTTCTTT

v_call: TRBV28
d_call: TRBD1
j_call: TRBJ1-3
clone_size: NA
cdr3_aa: CASSLDRAGNTIYF
cdr3_nt: TGTGCCAGCAGTTTAGACAGGGCTGGAAACACCATATATTTT

v_call: TRBV29-1
d_call: NA
j_call: TRBJ1-1
clone_size: once
cdr3_aa: CSVEGGNTEAFF
cdr3_nt: TGCAGCGTTGAGGGAGGAAACACTGAAGCTTTCTTT

v_call: TRBV6-5
d_call: TRBD1
j_call: TRBJ1-2
clone_size: NA
cdr3_aa: CASSWTGRTRYGYTF
cdr3_nt: TGTGCCAGCAGTTGGACAGGGAGGACGCGGTATGGCTACACCTTC

v_call: TRBV9
d_call: TRBD2
j_call: TRBJ2-1
clone_size: NA
cdr3_aa: CASSVGGLAVNEQFF
cdr3_nt: TGTGCCAGCAGCGTCGGGGGACTAGCGGTTAATGAGCAGTTCTTC

v_call: TRBV7-9
d_call: NA
j_call: TRBJ1-6
clone_size: NA
cdr3_aa: CASSSPLGPSGKSPLHF
cdr3_nt: TGTGCCAGCAGCTCCCCCTTGGGCCCATCGGGGAAATCACCCCTCCACTTT

v_call: TRBV2
d_call: NA
j_call: TRBJ1-6
clone_size: NA
cdr3_aa: CASSAGTSNSPLHF
cdr3_nt: TGTGCCAGCAGCGCCGGGACATCTAATTCACCCCTCCACTTT

v_call: TRBV2
d_call: NA
j_call: TRBJ1-6
clone_size: NA
cdr3_aa: CASSGTTGSSPLHF
cdr3_nt: TGTGCCAGCAGCGGTACTACAGGAAGTTCACCCCTCCACTTT

v_call: TRBV6-1
d_call: NA
j_call: TRBJ2-1
clone_size: NA
cdr3_aa: CATGDGSYNEQFF
cdr3_nt: TGTGCCACGGGGGACGGGTCCTACAATGAGCAGTTCTTC

v_call: TRBV20-1
d_call: NA
j_call: TRBJ2-2
clone_size: NA
cdr3_aa: CSAKGTGELFF
cdr3_nt: TGCAGTGCTAAGGGGACCGGGGAGCTGTTTTTT

v_call: TRBV11-2
d_call: TRBD1
j_call: TRBJ1-1
clone_size: few
cdr3_aa: CASSIYRGSLPEAFF
cdr3_nt: TGTGCCAGCAGCATATACAGGGGCTCCCTGCCTGAAGCTTTCTTT

v_call: TRBV6-1
d_call: TRBD1
j_call: TRBJ1-3
clone_size: once
cdr3_aa: CASSGRQGAPGNTIYF
cdr3_nt: TGTGCCAGCAGTGGAAGACAGGGAGCACCTGGAAACACCATATATTTT

v_call: TRBV9
d_call: TRBD2
j_call: TRBJ2-3
clone_size: few
cdr3_aa: CASSVGIRTSGGASTDTQYF
cdr3_nt: TGTGCCAGCAGCGTAGGAATCCGGACTAGCGGGGGGGCTAGCACAGATACGCAGTATTTT

v_call: TRBV27
d_call: NA
j_call: TRBJ1-6
clone_size: NA
cdr3_aa: CASSLGLFYNSPLHF
cdr3_nt: TGTGCCAGCAGTTTAGGGCTTTTCTATAATTCACCCCTCCACTTT

v_call: TRBV7-3
d_call: TRBD1
j_call: TRBJ2-3
clone_size: NA
cdr3_aa: CASRSSTGERGDTQYF
cdr3_nt: TGTGCCAGCAGGTCCTCGACAGGGGAGAGGGGAGATACGCAGTATTTT

v_call: TRBV29-1
d_call: TRBD1
j_call: TRBJ1-2
clone_size: NA
cdr3_aa: CSVEPGTGSYGYTF
cdr3_nt: TGCAGCGTAGAGCCCGGGACAGGGAGCTATGGCTACACCTTC

v_call: TRBV27
d_call: NA
j_call: TRBJ2-7
clone_size: NA
cdr3_aa: CASSSPRDIPNEQYF
cdr3_nt: TGTGCCAGCAGTTCCCCCCGGGACATCCCCAACGAGCAGTACTTC

v_call: TRBV11-2
d_call: TRBD2
j_call: TRBJ2-5
clone_size: NA
cdr3_aa: CASSPGTSGGFQETQYF
cdr3_nt: TGTGCCAGCAGCCCCGGGACTAGCGGGGGATTCCAAGAGACCCAGTACTTC

v_call: TRBV7-8
d_call: NA
j_call: TRBJ1-1
clone_size: NA
cdr3_aa: CASSTGGHTEAFF
cdr3_nt: TGTGCCAGCTCCACAGGAGGGCACACTGAAGCTTTCTTT

v_call: TRBV14
d_call: NA
j_call: TRBJ2-1
clone_size: NA
cdr3_aa: CASSQPQGRSYNEQFF
cdr3_nt: TGTGCCAGCAGCCAACCTCAGGGGAGAAGCTACAATGAGCAGTTCTTC

v_call: TRBV9
d_call: TRBD2
j_call: TRBJ2-5
clone_size: NA
cdr3_aa: CASSVEGSGVPETQYF
cdr3_nt: TGTGCCAGCAGCGTAGAAGGTAGCGGGGTTCCAGAGACCCAGTACTTC

v_call: TRBV5-8
d_call: NA
j_call: TRBJ1-5
clone_size: few
cdr3_aa: CASSLDRAAQPQHF
cdr3_nt: TGTGCCAGCAGCTTGGACAGGGCGGCTCAGCCCCAGCATTTT

v_call: TRBV11-2
d_call: NA
j_call: TRBJ1-2
clone_size: NA
cdr3_aa: CASSLTDSINYGYTF
cdr3_nt: TGTGCCAGCAGCTTGACTGACAGTATTAACTATGGCTACACCTTC

v_call: TRBV5-1
d_call: TRBD2
j_call: TRBJ2-1
clone_size: NA
cdr3_aa: CASSFSGLAGDNEQFF
cdr3_nt: TGCGCCAGCAGCTTTTCGGGACTAGCGGGGGACAATGAGCAGTTCTTC

v_call: TRBV2
d_call: TRBD2
j_call: TRBJ2-1
clone_size: NA
cdr3_aa: CASSQGLAGFSYNEQFF
cdr3_nt: TGTGCCAGCAGCCAAGGGCTAGCGGGGTTCTCCTACAATGAGCAGTTCTTC

v_call: TRBV5-5
d_call: TRBD2
j_call: TRBJ2-3
clone_size: NA
cdr3_aa: CASSLTSGGATDTQYF
cdr3_nt: TGTGCCAGCAGCCTGACTAGCGGGGGGGCGACAGATACGCAGTATTTT

v_call: TRBV6-5
d_call: TRBD2
j_call: TRBJ2-7
clone_size: NA
cdr3_aa: CASSYSIGGEDEQYF
cdr3_nt: TGTGCCAGCAGTTACTCGATCGGGGGGGAAGACGAGCAGTACTTC

v_call: TRBV28
d_call: NA
j_call: TRBJ1-2
clone_size: once
cdr3_aa: CASVDGGRGYTF
cdr3_nt: TGTGCCAGCGTGGACGGGGGTCGGGGCTACACCTTC

v_call: TRBV14
d_call: NA
j_call: TRBJ1-2
clone_size: NA
cdr3_aa: CASSQDVSGYYGYTF
cdr3_nt: TGTGCCAGCAGCCAAGATGTCTCGGGTTACTATGGCTACACCTTC

v_call: TRBV6-6
d_call: TRBD1
j_call: TRBJ1-2
clone_size: NA
cdr3_aa: CASSWGQGNGYTF
cdr3_nt: TGTGCCAGCAGTTGGGGACAGGGGAATGGCTACACCTTC

v_call: TRBV11-2
d_call: NA
j_call: TRBJ1-1
clone_size: NA
cdr3_aa: CASSLDLLNTEAFF
cdr3_nt: TGTGCCAGCAGCTTAGATCTGTTGAACACTGAAGCTTTCTTT

v_call: TRBV7-9
d_call: TRBD1
j_call: TRBJ1-4
clone_size: NA
cdr3_aa: CASRQGGTNEKLFF
cdr3_nt: TGTGCCAGCAGGCAGGGGGGCACTAATGAAAAACTGTTTTTT

v_call: TRBV9
d_call: NA
j_call: TRBJ1-4
clone_size: NA
cdr3_aa: CASSVGTDLNEKLFF
cdr3_nt: TGTGCCAGCAGCGTAGGGACAGACTTAAATGAAAAACTGTTTTTT

v_call: TRBV19
d_call: TRBD1
j_call: TRBJ1-1
clone_size: NA
cdr3_aa: CASSGQGITEAFF
cdr3_nt: TGTGCCAGTAGCGGACAGGGGATTACTGAAGCTTTCTTT

v_call: TRBV11-2
d_call: TRBD1
j_call: TRBJ1-1
clone_size: NA
cdr3_aa: CASSFDRAVTEAFF
cdr3_nt: TGTGCCAGCAGCTTTGACAGGGCGGTCACTGAAGCTTTCTTT

v_call: TRBV29-1
d_call: NA
j_call: TRBJ2-6
clone_size: few
cdr3_aa: CSARGTTGANVLTF
cdr3_nt: TGCAGCGCCCGAGGGACAACTGGGGCCAACGTCCTGACTTTC

v_call: TRBV10-3
d_call: TRBD1
j_call: TRBJ1-2
clone_size: NA
cdr3_aa: CAIDRGLSYGYTF
cdr3_nt: TGTGCCATCGACAGGGGGCTTAGCTATGGCTACACCTTC

v_call: TRBV2
d_call: NA
j_call: TRBJ1-5
clone_size: NA
cdr3_aa: CASSQIGGGGQPQHF
cdr3_nt: TGTGCCAGCAGCCAAATCGGGGGAGGCGGGCAGCCCCAGCATTTT

v_call: TRBV7-9
d_call: NA
j_call: TRBJ1-1
clone_size: few
cdr3_aa: CSSRPAVAEAFF
cdr3_nt: TGTTCCAGCAGACCCGCGGTAGCTGAAGCTTTCTTT

v_call: TRBV6-4
d_call: NA
j_call: TRBJ1-5
clone_size: NA
cdr3_aa: CASSTGLNQPQHF
cdr3_nt: TGTGCCAGCAGTACAGGGCTGAATCAGCCCCAGCATTTT

v_call: TRBV5-1
d_call: NA
j_call: TRBJ1-1
clone_size: once
cdr3_aa: CASSFGLNTEAFF
cdr3_nt: TGCGCCAGCAGCTTTGGCTTGAACACTGAAGCTTTCTTT

v_call: TRBV6-5
d_call: TRBD1
j_call: TRBJ2-5
clone_size: NA
cdr3_aa: CASSYGQGAGETQYF
cdr3_nt: TGTGCCAGCAGTTACGGACAGGGGGCAGGGGAGACCCAGTACTTC

v_call: TRBV6-1
d_call: NA
j_call: TRBJ2-3
clone_size: few
cdr3_aa: CASSAGNYPSTDTQYF
cdr3_nt: TGTGCCAGCAGTGCGGGTAACTACCCTAGCACAGATACGCAGTATTTT

v_call: TRBV2
d_call: TRBD1
j_call: TRBJ1-5
clone_size: NA
cdr3_aa: CASSPRRTGSNQPQHF
cdr3_nt: TGTGCCAGCAGTCCTCGGCGGACAGGTTCAAATCAGCCCCAGCATTTT

v_call: TRBV6-6
d_call: NA
j_call: TRBJ1-5
clone_size: NA
cdr3_aa: CASSSLQGFGNQPQHF
cdr3_nt: TGTGCCAGCAGTTCCCTACAGGGATTTGGCAATCAGCCCCAGCATTTT

v_call: TRBV6-1
d_call: NA
j_call: TRBJ2-7
clone_size: NA
cdr3_aa: CASSALMAGAYSYEQYF
cdr3_nt: TGTGCCAGCAGTGCCCTTATGGCGGGGGCCTACTCCTACGAGCAGTACTTC